This T cell receptor (beta chain) emerged from a study of shared clonotypes between healthy human individuals. Turning to the study itself: A few men and a couple of women, aged 18 to 49, were donors. CD4 naive and memory got three plates each, CD8 naive two, CD8 memory one.

Libraries were prepared by immunoSEQ multiplex PCR; TCRdb keeps only in-frame clonotypes and omits some of them. The sample carries hundreds of thousands of clones, about 95% recorded once. CDR1 and CDR2 from the germline V gene are PRHDT and FYEKMQ (reference sequence). This CDR3 has 17 amino acids. Trimming cost V 0 bases and J 6 bases; bases outside gene matches: 13. Naive CD8 isolation took CD45RO-negative cells positively selected for CCR7 and excluded terminally differentiated effector memory CD45RA+ cells. The specimen sequenced was naive CD8+ T cells sorted from blood. The clonotype comes from a woman aged 25 to 39 in good health. The chain couples TRBV13 to TRBJ2-7, with 8 bases that match TRBD1. The CDR3 DNA reads as TGTGCCAGCAGCTTAGGCCCCGGGACAGGCTTGATCAGCGAGCAGTACTTC. This sequence encodes CASSLGPGTGLISEQYF. The full variable domain, completed using reference TRBV13 and TRBJ2-7, is AAGVIQSPRHLIKEKRETATLKCYPIPRHDTVYWYQQGPGQDPQFLISFYEKMQSDKGSIPDRFSAQQFSDYHSELNMSSLELGDSALYFCASSLGPGTGLISEQYFGPGTRLTVT.